This is a list of T cell receptor beta chains from one sample in a study of blood T cells in healthy people across ages. TCRdb used MiXCR to reprocess the 5' RACE reads, holding one entry per CDR3 protein. The sample consists of around 1,000,000 distinct CDR3 sequences, approximately 38% of them appearing once. Sequencing was done on a sample of blood. The receptor source for this set is a man younger than 35 in good health. Both conserved end residues are part of each CDR3. The D gene is left open where the match is weak. Expanded clones are given a class, and other clones once, few, many or no size at all.

d_call	clone_size	j_call	v_call	cdr3_length	cdr3_aa	cdr3_nt
TRBD1	-	TRBJ2-1	TRBV11-1	17	CASSFRPGQGPYNEQFF	TGTGCCAGCAGCTTTAGACCGGGACAGGGCCCCTACAATGAGCAGTTCTTC
-	-	TRBJ1-1	TRBV6-5	14	CASSYGIGNTEAFF	TGTGCCAGCAGTTATGGGATCGGGAACACTGAAGCTTTCTTT
TRBD1	few	TRBJ2-3	TRBV29-1	14	CSTEQGPQPDTQYF	TGCAGCACAGAACAGGGGCCCCAACCAGATACGCAGTATTTT
-	few	TRBJ2-1	TRBV3-1	16	CASSPLDRGPYNEQFF	TGTGCCAGCAGCCCCCTCGATAGGGGTCCCTACAATGAGCAGTTCTTC
-	-	TRBJ2-1	TRBV25-1	15	CASSVRQDSYNEQFF	TGTGCCAGCAGTGTAAGGCAGGACTCCTACAATGAGCAGTTCTTC
-	-	TRBJ1-2	TRBV12-3/TRBV12-4	12	CASSSEFYGYTF	TGTGCCAGCAGTTCCGAGTTCTATGGCTACACCTTC
TRBD1	once	TRBJ1-5	TRBV6-5	20	CASSYSGGQKGSYSNQPQHF	TGTGCCAGCAGTTACTCGGGGGGACAGAAGGGATCCTATAGCAATCAACCCCAGCATTTT
-	-	TRBJ1-6	TRBV13	15	CASSLGGPGNSPLHF	TGTGCCAGCAGCTTAGGTGGACCGGGTAATTCACCCCTCCACTTT
-	-	TRBJ1-4	TRBV7-9	14	CASSPQSTNEKLFF	TGTGCCAGCAGCCCCCAAAGCACTAATGAAAAACTGTTTTTT
-	few	TRBJ2-3	TRBV5-1	18	CASSKFKVSSLASDTQYF	TGCGCCAGCAGCAAATTCAAGGTGTCTAGCCTAGCTTCTGATACGCAGTATTTT
-	-	TRBJ1-5	TRBV4-1	16	CASSQAPGQNNQPQHF	TGCGCCAGCAGCCAGGCCCCTGGACAGAACAATCAGCCCCAGCATTTT
-	few	TRBJ2-2	TRBV7-2	14	CASSFQGSTGELFF	TGTGCCAGCAGCTTTCAGGGGAGCACCGGGGAGCTGTTTTTT
TRBD1	few	TRBJ2-3	TRBV20-1	16	CSARPLDREGTDTQYF	TGCAGTGCTAGACCCCTGGACAGGGAAGGCACAGATACGCAGTATTTT
-	-	TRBJ1-5	TRBV6-1	14	CASVGRGEDQPQHF	TGTGCCAGCGTGGGAAGAGGGGAAGATCAGCCCCAGCATTTT
-	many	TRBJ2-1	TRBV4-3	15	CASSQDPLSYNEQFF	TGCGCCAGCAGCCAAGATCCCCTATCTTACAATGAGCAGTTCTTC
-	-	TRBJ1-5	TRBV28	17	CASATRGKGHWDQPQHF	TGTGCCAGCGCCACAAGGGGGAAGGGGCACTGGGATCAGCCCCAGCATTTT
-	-	TRBJ1-1	TRBV7-2	16	CVSSPRTGLMNTEAFF	TGTGTCAGCAGCCCGCGGACGGGATTAATGAACACTGAAGCTTTCTTT
-	-	TRBJ2-5	TRBV6-1	12	CASTTNQETQYF	TGTGCCAGCACTACCAACCAAGAGACCCAGTACTTC
TRBD2	-	TRBJ2-5	TRBV5-1	15	CASSLGYSGEETRYF	TGCGCCAGCAGCTTGGGCTATAGCGGGGAGGAGACCCGGTACTTC
-	few	TRBJ1-2	TRBV9	15	CASNVTGTEPYGYTF	TGTGCCAGCAACGTTACCGGGACGGAACCTTATGGCTACACCTTC
-	many	TRBJ2-1	TRBV4-3	15	CASSQGRQTYNEQFF	TGCGCCAGCAGCCAAGGCCGGCAAACCTACAATGAGCAGTTCTTC
-	-	TRBJ2-5	TRBV29-1	12	CSARQAEETQYF	TGCAGCGCCAGACAGGCCGAGGAGACCCAGTACTTC
-	many	TRBJ1-1	TRBV12-3/TRBV12-4	14	CASSFGQTNTEAFF	TGTGCCAGCAGTTTCGGACAGACCAACACTGAAGCTTTCTTT
TRBD2	-	TRBJ2-1	TRBV5-5	16	CASSLWAGGSYNEQFF	TGTGCCAGCAGCTTGTGGGCGGGGGGTTCCTACAATGAGCAGTTCTTC
TRBD1	few	TRBJ2-3	TRBV12-3/TRBV12-4	15	CASRRIRDRADTQYF	TGTGCCAGCAGAAGGATTAGGGACAGGGCAGATACGCAGTATTTT
-	-	TRBJ2-3	TRBV7-7	14	CASSLGAPADTQYF	TGTGCTAGCAGCTTAGGGGCCCCCGCAGATACGCAGTATTTT
TRBD1	many	TRBJ2-3	TRBV12-3/TRBV12-4	13	CASSFDRVDTQYF	TGTGCCAGCAGTTTTGACAGGGTGGATACGCAGTATTTT
TRBD1	-	TRBJ2-7	TRBV7-6	16	CASSLALRDSIYEQYF	TGTGCCAGCAGCTTAGCGCTACGGGACAGTATCTACGAGCAGTACTTC
-	-	TRBJ1-5	TRBV10-3	13	CAISETGRQPQHF	TGTGCCATCAGTGAAACGGGTCGACAGCCCCAGCATTTT
-	few	TRBJ2-5	TRBV3-1	15	CASSQEKAGQETQYF	TGTGCCAGCAGCCAAGAGAAGGCAGGACAAGAGACCCAGTACTTC
TRBD1	few	TRBJ2-2	TRBV9	16	CASSVETGGFAGELFF	TGTGCCAGCAGCGTAGAAACAGGGGGATTTGCCGGGGAGCTGTTTTTT
TRBD2	-	TRBJ2-5	TRBV20-1	15	CSASTSGGTQETQYF	TGCAGTGCATCCACTAGCGGGGGGACTCAAGAGACCCAGTACTTC
TRBD1	-	TRBJ2-2	TRBV6-5	15	CASSRRTGVDRELFF	TGTGCCAGCAGTCGCAGGACAGGGGTTGATCGGGAGCTGTTTTTT
TRBD1	-	TRBJ2-1	TRBV18	16	CASSSDRKKSYNEQFF	TGTGCCAGCTCCTCGGACAGGAAAAAATCCTACAATGAGCAGTTCTTC
-	few	TRBJ2-1	TRBV24-1	13	CATSDHRVNEQFF	TGTGCCACCAGTGACCACAGGGTAAATGAGCAGTTCTTC
-	few	TRBJ2-7	TRBV5-1	15	CASSLDGGGLYEQYF	TGCGCCAGCAGCTTGGACGGGGGCGGACTTTACGAGCAGTACTTC
TRBD2	many	TRBJ2-1	TRBV10-3	17	CAISDPSRRLADNEQFF	TGTGCCATCAGTGACCCGAGTCGTAGACTAGCGGACAATGAGCAGTTCTTC
TRBD1	-	TRBJ1-2	TRBV13	15	CASSSWGQTNYGYTF	TGTGCCAGCAGCTCATGGGGACAGACTAACTATGGCTACACCTTC
-	-	TRBJ2-7	TRBV2	13	CASMVGNFYEQYF	TGTGCCAGCATGGTGGGGAACTTCTACGAGCAGTACTTC
-	few	TRBJ2-2	TRBV5-5	14	CASSLAVPTGELFF	TGTGCCAGCAGCTTGGCTGTCCCTACCGGGGAGCTGTTTTTT
-	-	TRBJ2-7	TRBV12-3/TRBV12-4	16	CASSLRGERATYEQYF	TGTGCCAGCAGTTTACGGGGCGAAAGGGCCACCTACGAGCAGTACTTC